This TCR beta chain was captured by sequencing in a study of T cell clonality in common variable immunodeficiency. Study results and limitations: T cell subpopulation sequencing would be needed to explain CVID clonality.

CVID and control samples used equivalent genomic DNA input. Sequencing was performed with immunoSEQ multiplex PCR; in TCRdb, only in-frame clones are kept and a portion is missing. The sample shows roughly 30,000 clones, none of them appearing just once. This clone was picked up many times. Its antigen is not known. Read sequence stops 3 residues before the CDR3 end, and the germline J gene provides the missing end. With 4 bases clipped from V and 2 bases from J, the junction kept 8 bases outside the gene matches. Germline CDR1 LNHDA, CDR2 SQIVND (reference sequence). The CDR3 extends over 15 amino acids.

The rearrangement joins TRBV19 to TRBJ2-7; 7 nucleotides agree with TRBD1. This clonotype was sampled from a person aged 18 to 70 in good health. Sequencing was carried out using peripheral blood mononuclear cells. The sequenced part of the CDR3 DNA is TGTGCCAGTAGTAGTAAGAGACAGGGAACCTACGAG. Translating gives CASSSKRQGTYE. In full, the CDR3 reads CASSSKRQGTYEQYF.